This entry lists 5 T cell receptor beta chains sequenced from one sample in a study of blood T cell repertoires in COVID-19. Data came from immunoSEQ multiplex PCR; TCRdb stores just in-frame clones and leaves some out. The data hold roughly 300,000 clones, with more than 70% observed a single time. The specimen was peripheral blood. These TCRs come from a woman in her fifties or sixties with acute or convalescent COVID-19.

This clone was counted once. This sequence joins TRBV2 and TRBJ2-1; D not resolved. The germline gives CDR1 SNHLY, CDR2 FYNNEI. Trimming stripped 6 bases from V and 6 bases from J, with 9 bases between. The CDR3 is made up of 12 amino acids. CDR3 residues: CASRDSSNEQFF. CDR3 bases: TGTGCCAGCAGGGATAGCAGCAATGAGCAGTTCTTC.

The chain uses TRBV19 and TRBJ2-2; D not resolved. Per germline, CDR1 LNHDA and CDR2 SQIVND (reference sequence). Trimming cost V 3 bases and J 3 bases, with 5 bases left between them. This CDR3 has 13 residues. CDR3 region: CASSISDTGELFF. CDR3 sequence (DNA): TGTGCCAGTAGTATCTCGGACACCGGGGAGCTGTTTTTT.

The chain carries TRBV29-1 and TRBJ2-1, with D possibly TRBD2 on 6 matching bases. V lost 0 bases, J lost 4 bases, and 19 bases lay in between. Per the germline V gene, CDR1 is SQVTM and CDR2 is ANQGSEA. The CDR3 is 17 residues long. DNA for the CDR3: TGCAGCGTTGAAGATCGGGGTTCGGACGGGAGATACAATGAGCAGTTCTTC. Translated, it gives CSVEDRGSDGRYNEQFF.

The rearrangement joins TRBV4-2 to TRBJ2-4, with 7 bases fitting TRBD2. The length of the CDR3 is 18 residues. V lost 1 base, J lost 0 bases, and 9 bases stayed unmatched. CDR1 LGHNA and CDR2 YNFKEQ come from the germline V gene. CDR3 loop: CASSQAGRPTLAKNIQYF. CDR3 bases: TGTGCCAGCAGCCAAGCCGGGAGGCCAACTCTAGCCAAAAACATTCAGTACTTC.

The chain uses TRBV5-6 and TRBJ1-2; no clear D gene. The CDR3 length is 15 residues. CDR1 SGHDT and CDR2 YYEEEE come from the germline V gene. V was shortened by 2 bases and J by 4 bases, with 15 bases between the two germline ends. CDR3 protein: CASSLALRDFYGYTF. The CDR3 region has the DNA TGTGCCAGCAGCTTAGCGTTGCGCGATTTCTATGGCTACACCTTC.